A single sample is the source of the 7 T cell receptor beta chains below, sequenced in a study of blood T cell repertoires in COVID-19. Clones were sequenced by immunoSEQ multiplex PCR, and TCRdb holds only the in-frame ones, with some missing. The table has 15,000 to 20,000 clones, around 80% seen once; the top ten hold about 20%. The sample was peripheral blood. Every receptor here comes from a man in his sixties with active or convalescent COVID-19.

The CDR3 loop is CASRFASSGNTIYF. The CDR3 DNA reads as TGTGCCAGCCGATTTGCCAGCTCTGGAAACACCATATATTTT. The chain carries TRBV6-5 and TRBJ1-3; D is ambiguous. Germline CDR1 reads MNHEY; CDR2 reads SVGAGI. The CDR3 extends over 14 amino acids. Trimming removed 8 bases at V and 0 bases at J, with 11 bases between.

The V and J genes are TRBV2 and TRBJ1-1, with a possible D match to TRBD1 (5 bases). The V gene lost 3 bases and the J gene lost 2 bases, with 10 bases spanning the gap. CDR1 is SNHLY and CDR2 is FYNNEI in the germline V gene. The CDR3 is 14 residues long. The CDR3 loop is CASSDKTANTEAFF. CDR3 bases: TGTGCCAGCAGTGACAAGACAGCCAACACTGAAGCTTTCTTT. The whole variable domain, filled in from reference TRBV2 and TRBJ1-1, reads EPEVTQTPSHQVTQMGQEVILRCVPISNHLYFYWYRQILGQKVEFLVSFYNNEISEKSEIFDDQFSVERPDGSNFTLKIRSTKLEDSAMYFCASSDKTANTEAFFGQGTRLTVV.

The V gene is TRBV19, the J gene TRBJ2-7; D remains ambiguous. V was cut by 1 base and J by 0 bases, with 4 bases left in between. The CDR3 is 13 amino acids. The germline CDR1 and CDR2 sequences are LNHDA and SQIVND (reference sequence). Written as DNA, the CDR3 is TGTGCCAGTAGTATAGGCGACTCCTACGAGCAGTACTTC. It codes for CASSIGDSYEQYF. The entire variable domain, with the rest obtained from reference TRBV19 and TRBJ2-7, is as follows: DGGITQSPKYLFRKEGQNVTLSCEQNLNHDAMYWYRQDPGQGLRLIYYSQIVNDFQKGDIAEGYSVSREKKESFPLTVTSAQKNPTAFYLCASSIGDSYEQYFGPGTRLTVT.

This chain connects TRBV11-2 to TRBJ1-2, with a weak D call TRBD1 (5 bases). Germline CDR1 reads SGHAT; CDR2 reads FQNNGV. The CDR3 is made up of 14 amino acids. Trimming took off 6 bases at V and 0 bases at J, with 11 bases between the two ends. The CDR3 is CASRWGETNYGYTF. The CDR3 DNA reads as TGTGCCAGCAGATGGGGGGAGACTAACTATGGCTACACCTTC.

The chain is built from TRBV7-9 and TRBJ1-3, with D possibly being TRBD1 (6 bases). The CDR3 extends over 12 amino acids. Germline V gene data show CDR1 as SEHNR and CDR2 as FQNEAQ (reference sequence). V was trimmed by 9 bases and J by 1 base, leaving 7 bases between them. CDR3 residues: CARGGSGNTIYF. CDR3 sequence (DNA): TGTGCCAGAGGGGGTTCTGGAAACACCATATATTTT. Full variable domain (rest looked up from reference TRBV7-9 and TRBJ1-3): DTGVSQNPRHKITKRGQNVTFRCDPISEHNRLYWYRQTLGQGPEFLTYFQNEAQLEKSRLLSDRFSAERPKGSFSTLEIQRTEQGDSAMYLCARGGSGNTIYFGEGSWLTVV.

This chain joins TRBV28 and TRBJ1-6, with D perhaps TRBD1 (6 bases). Trimming cost V 7 bases and J 6 bases, with 13 bases left between them. The CDR3 spans 14 residues. Per germline, CDR1 MDHEN and CDR2 SYDVKM. The CDR3 DNA reads as TGTGCCAGCATTAGTTGGGGGCTTAATTCACCCCTCCACTTT. Amino acid sequence: CASISWGLNSPLHF.

The chain couples TRBV6-1 to TRBJ2-4; weak D call: TRBD1 (5 bases). Germline CDR1 is MNHNS and CDR2 is SASEGT. This CDR3 region has 18 residues. Trimming cost V 0 bases and J 0 bases, with 15 bases left between them. CDR3 sequence (DNA): TGTGCCAGCAGTGAAGCGCTTCTAGTCAGGGAAGCCAAAAACATTCAGTACTTC. Its translation: CASSEALLVREAKNIQYF.